This T cell receptor beta chain was retrieved from a study of OX40 agonist ivuxolimab in advanced cancers. Study-level findings and limits: CD4+ and CD8+ blood T cells expanded clonally by week 6 at 0.1 to 3.0 mg/kg.

Data came from immunoSEQ multiplex PCR; TCRdb stores just in-frame clones and leaves some out. The sample consists of around 100,000 clones, roughly nine tenths of them appearing once. On this clone: The antigen remains unidentified.

CDR3 length: 13 residues. Germline-derived CDR1 and CDR2 are LNHDA and SQIVND (reference sequence). V was trimmed by 6 bases and J by 10 bases, leaving 16 bases between them. Sequenced material: CD4+ or CD8+ T cells sorted from blood, taken in a trial of the OX40 agonist ivuxolimab. This sequence was found in an adult with an advanced solid tumor such as melanoma, head and neck, liver or kidney cancer. The chain links TRBV19 to TRBJ2-1; D ambiguous. CDR3 protein: CASRGSPLSEQFF. The CDR3 DNA reads TGTGCCAGTAGGGGATCCCCCTTGAGCGAGCAGTTCTTC.